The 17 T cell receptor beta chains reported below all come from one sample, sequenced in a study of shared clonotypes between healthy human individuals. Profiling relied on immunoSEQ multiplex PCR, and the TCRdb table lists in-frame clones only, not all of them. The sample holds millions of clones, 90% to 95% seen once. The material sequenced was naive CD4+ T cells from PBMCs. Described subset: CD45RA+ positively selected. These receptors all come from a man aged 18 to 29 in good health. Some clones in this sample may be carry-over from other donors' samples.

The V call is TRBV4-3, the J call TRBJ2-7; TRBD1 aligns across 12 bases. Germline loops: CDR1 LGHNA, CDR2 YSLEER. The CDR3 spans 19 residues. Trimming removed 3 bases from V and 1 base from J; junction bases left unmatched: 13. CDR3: CASSQTGPGQGATSYEQYF. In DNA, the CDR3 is TGCGCCAGCAGCCAGACGGGTCCGGGACAGGGGGCTACATCCTACGAGCAGTACTTC.

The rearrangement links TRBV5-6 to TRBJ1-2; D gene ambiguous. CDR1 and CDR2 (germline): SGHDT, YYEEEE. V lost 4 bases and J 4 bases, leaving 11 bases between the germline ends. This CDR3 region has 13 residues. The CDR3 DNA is TGTGCCAGCAGCCGGGTGGCCCCCTATGGCTACACCTTC. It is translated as CASSRVAPYGYTF.

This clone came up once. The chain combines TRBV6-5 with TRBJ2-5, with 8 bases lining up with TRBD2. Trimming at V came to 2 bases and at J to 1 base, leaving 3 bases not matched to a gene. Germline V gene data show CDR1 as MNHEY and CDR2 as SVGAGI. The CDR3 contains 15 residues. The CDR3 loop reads CASSYAGGSQETQYF. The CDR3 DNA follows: TGTGCCAGCAGTTACGCGGGAGGAAGCCAAGAGACCCAGTACTTC.

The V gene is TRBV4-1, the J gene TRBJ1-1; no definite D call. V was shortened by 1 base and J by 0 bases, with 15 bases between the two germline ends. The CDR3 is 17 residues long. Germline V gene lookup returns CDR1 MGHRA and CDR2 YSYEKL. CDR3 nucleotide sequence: TGCGCCAGCAGCCAAGGCCCTATGGTCGTAGTGAACACTGAAGCTTTCTTT. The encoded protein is CASSQGPMVVVNTEAFF.

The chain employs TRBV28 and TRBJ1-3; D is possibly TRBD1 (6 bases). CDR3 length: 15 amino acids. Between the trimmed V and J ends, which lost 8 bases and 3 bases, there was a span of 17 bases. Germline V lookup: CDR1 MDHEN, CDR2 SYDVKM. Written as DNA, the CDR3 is TGTGCCAGCTCCTCCCAGGGGCCGGGTGGAAACACCATATATTTT. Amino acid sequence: CASSSQGPGGNTIYF.

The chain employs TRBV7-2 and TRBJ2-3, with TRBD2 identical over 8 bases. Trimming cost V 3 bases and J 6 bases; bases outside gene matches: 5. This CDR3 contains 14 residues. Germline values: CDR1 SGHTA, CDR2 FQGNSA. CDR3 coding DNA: TGTGCCAGCAGCTTTAACGGCGGGAGGGATACGCAGTATTTT. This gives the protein CASSFNGGRDTQYF.

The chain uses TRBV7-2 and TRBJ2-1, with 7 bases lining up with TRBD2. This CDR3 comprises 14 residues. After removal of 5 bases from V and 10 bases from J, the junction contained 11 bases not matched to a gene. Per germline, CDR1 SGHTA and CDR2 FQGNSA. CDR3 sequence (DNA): TGTGCCAGCAGCCGGGACTACTTTAACACAGAGCAGTTCTTC. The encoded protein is CASSRDYFNTEQFF.

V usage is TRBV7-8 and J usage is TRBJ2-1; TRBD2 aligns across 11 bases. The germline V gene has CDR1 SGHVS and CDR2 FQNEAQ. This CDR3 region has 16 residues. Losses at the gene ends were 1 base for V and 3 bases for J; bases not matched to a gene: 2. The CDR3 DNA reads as TGTGCCAGCAGCTTAGTCCTAGCGGGAGGCTACAATGAGCAGTTCTTC. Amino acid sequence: CASSLVLAGGYNEQFF.

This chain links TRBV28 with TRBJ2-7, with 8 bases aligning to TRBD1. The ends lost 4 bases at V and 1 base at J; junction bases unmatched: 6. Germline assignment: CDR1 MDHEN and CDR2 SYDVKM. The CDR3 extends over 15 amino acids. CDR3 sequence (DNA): TGTGCCAGCAGTTCGATCGGACAGGGATCCTACGAGCAGTACTTC. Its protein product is CASSSIGQGSYEQYF.

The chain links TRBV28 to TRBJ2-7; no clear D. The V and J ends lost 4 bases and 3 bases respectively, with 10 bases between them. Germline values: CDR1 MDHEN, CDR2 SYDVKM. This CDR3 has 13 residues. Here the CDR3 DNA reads TGTGCCAGCAGTTATTCCCCGATCTACGAGCAGTACTTC. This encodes CASSYSPIYEQYF.

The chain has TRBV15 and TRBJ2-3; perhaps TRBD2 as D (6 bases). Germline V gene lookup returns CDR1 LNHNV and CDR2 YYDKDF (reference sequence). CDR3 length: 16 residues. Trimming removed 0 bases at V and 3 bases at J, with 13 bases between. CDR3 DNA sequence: TGTGCCACCAGCAGAGATGGGGGAGGAGTAACAGATACGCAGTATTTT. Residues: CATSRDGGGVTDTQYF.

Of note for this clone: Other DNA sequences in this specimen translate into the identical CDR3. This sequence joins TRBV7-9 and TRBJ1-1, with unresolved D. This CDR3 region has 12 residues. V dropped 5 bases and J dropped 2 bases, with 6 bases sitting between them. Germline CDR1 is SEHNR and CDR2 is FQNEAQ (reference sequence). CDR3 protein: CASSLHNTEAFF. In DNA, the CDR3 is TGTGCCAGCAGCCTCCATAACACTGAAGCTTTCTTT.

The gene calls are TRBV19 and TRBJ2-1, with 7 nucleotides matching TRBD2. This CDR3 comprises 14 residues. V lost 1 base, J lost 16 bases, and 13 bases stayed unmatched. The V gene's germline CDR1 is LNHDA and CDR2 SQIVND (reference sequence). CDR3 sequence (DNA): TGTGCCAGTAGTATAGGCTACGAGGGAGGGTATTACTTCTTC. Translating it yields CASSIGYEGGYYFF.

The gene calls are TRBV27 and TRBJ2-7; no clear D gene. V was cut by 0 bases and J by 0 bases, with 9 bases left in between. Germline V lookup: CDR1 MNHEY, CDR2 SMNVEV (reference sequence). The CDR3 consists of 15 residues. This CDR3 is CASSLSIAGSYEQYF. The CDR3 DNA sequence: TGTGCCAGCAGTTTATCGATTGCAGGCTCCTACGAGCAGTACTTC.

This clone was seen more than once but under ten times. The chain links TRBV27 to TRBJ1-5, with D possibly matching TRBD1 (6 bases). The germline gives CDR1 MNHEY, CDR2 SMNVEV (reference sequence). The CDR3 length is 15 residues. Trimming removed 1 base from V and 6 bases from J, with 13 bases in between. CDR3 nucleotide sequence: TGTGCCAGCAGTTTATACGGGGGGGGCGGTCAGCCCCAGCATTTT. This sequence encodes CASSLYGGGGQPQHF.

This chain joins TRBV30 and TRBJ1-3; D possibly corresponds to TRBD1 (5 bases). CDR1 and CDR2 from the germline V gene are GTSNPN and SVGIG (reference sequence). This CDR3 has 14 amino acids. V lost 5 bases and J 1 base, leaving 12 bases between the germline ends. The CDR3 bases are TGTGCCTGGCTGACAGCGATGTCTGGAAACACCATATATTTT. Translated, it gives CAWLTAMSGNTIYF.

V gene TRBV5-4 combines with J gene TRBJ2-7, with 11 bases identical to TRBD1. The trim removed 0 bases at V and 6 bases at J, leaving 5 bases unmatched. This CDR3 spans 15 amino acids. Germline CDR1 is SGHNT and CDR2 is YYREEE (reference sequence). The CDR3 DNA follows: TGTGCCAGCAGCTTGGTTGGGACAGGGGGTATCGAGCAGTACTTC. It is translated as CASSLVGTGGIEQYF.